This is a list of T cell receptor beta chains from one sample in a study of T cells after somatic rescue of genetic block. Some clones are missing from TCRdb's copy, which holds only in-frame ones; the method was immunoSEQ multiplex PCR. The table lists approximately 16,000 clones, roughly two thirds of them singletons. The sequencing input was peripheral blood mononuclear cells (PBMCs). Receptors were obtained from a man aged 18 to 30. CDR3s include the opening cysteine and the closing phenylalanine or tryptophan. D genes are given only for firm matches. The size field is filled for only some rows; it gives once, few, many or a size class.

d_call: .; clone_size: few; v_call: TRBV4-1; j_call: TRBJ2-7; cdr3_nt: TGCGCCAGCAGCCAAGAAACAAGAATCTACGAGCAGTACTTC; cdr3_aa: CASSQETRIYEQYF
d_call: .; clone_size: .; v_call: TRBV6-1; j_call: TRBJ2-2; cdr3_nt: TGTGCCAGCAGTTTCCAGGACACCGGGGAGCTGTTTTTT; cdr3_aa: CASSFQDTGELFF
d_call: TRBD1; clone_size: once; v_call: TRBV27; j_call: TRBJ1-2; cdr3_nt: TGTGCCAGCAGTTCGCACCGGGACAGGCAAGGTGGCTACACCTTC; cdr3_aa: CASSSHRDRQGGYTF
d_call: TRBD2; clone_size: .; v_call: TRBV27; j_call: TRBJ2-1; cdr3_nt: TGTGCCAGCAGTTTATTGTGGAAGTTACCCATCGAAGGTAGCGGGTACTACAATGAGCAGTTCTTC; cdr3_aa: CASSLLWKLPIEGSGYYNEQFF
d_call: .; clone_size: .; v_call: TRBV11-1; j_call: TRBJ2-7; cdr3_nt: TGTGCCAGCAGTTCGGGAGTCGCCTACGAGCAGTACTTC; cdr3_aa: CASSSGVAYEQYF
d_call: TRBD2; clone_size: .; v_call: TRBV7-3; j_call: TRBJ2-1; cdr3_nt: TGTGCCAGCAGCTTAGGACTAGGCTATGAGCAGTTCTTC; cdr3_aa: CASSLGLGYEQFF
d_call: .; clone_size: few; v_call: TRBV28; j_call: TRBJ1-5; cdr3_nt: TGTGCCAGCAAGGGCAATCAGCCCCAGCATTTT; cdr3_aa: CASKGNQPQHF
d_call: .; clone_size: few; v_call: TRBV19; j_call: TRBJ2-7; cdr3_nt: TGTGCCAGTAGTATAGACAGGCTCAGCTCCTACGAGCAGTACTTC; cdr3_aa: CASSIDRLSSYEQYF
d_call: .; clone_size: .; v_call: TRBV10-3; j_call: TRBJ2-7; cdr3_nt: TGTGCCATCAGGCCCGGGACTGGCTACGAGCAGTACTTC; cdr3_aa: CAIRPGTGYEQYF
d_call: TRBD2; clone_size: .; v_call: TRBV18; j_call: TRBJ2-2; cdr3_nt: TGTGCCAGTTCCGGGACTACGAACACCGGGGAGCTGTTTTTT; cdr3_aa: CASSGTTNTGELFF
d_call: .; clone_size: .; v_call: TRBV6-6; j_call: TRBJ2-5; cdr3_nt: TGTGCCAGCAGTCTGCCCGGGGAGACCCAGTACTTC; cdr3_aa: CASSLPGETQYF
d_call: .; clone_size: .; v_call: TRBV6-6; j_call: TRBJ2-6; cdr3_nt: TGTGCCAGCAGTTACCCTTTTTCTGGGGCCAACGTCCTGACTTTC; cdr3_aa: CASSYPFSGANVLTF
d_call: TRBD1; clone_size: medium-sized; v_call: TRBV28; j_call: TRBJ2-7; cdr3_nt: TGTGCCAGCAGTCCACCGGGACAGGGAGACTACGAGCAGTACTTC; cdr3_aa: CASSPPGQGDYEQYF
d_call: .; clone_size: .; v_call: TRBV11-2; j_call: TRBJ1-1; cdr3_nt: TGTGCCAGCAGCTTATCCCCCGGGAGGGGAGGATGGGGCACTGAAGCTTTCTTT; cdr3_aa: CASSLSPGRGGWGTEAFF
d_call: .; clone_size: .; v_call: TRBV18; j_call: TRBJ2-2; cdr3_nt: TGTGCCAGCTCACTCATGGACGGGTCGAACACCGGGGAGCTGTTTTTT; cdr3_aa: CASSLMDGSNTGELFF
d_call: .; clone_size: .; v_call: TRBV28; j_call: TRBJ1-2; cdr3_nt: TGTGCCAGCAGTTCCCAAGGGTCGAACGGGTACGGCTACACCTTC; cdr3_aa: CASSSQGSNGYGYTF
d_call: .; clone_size: .; v_call: TRBV7-8; j_call: TRBJ2-3; cdr3_nt: TGTGCCAGCAGGGCTCCCCCGGACAGTTTCACAGATACGCAGTATTTT; cdr3_aa: CASRAPPDSFTDTQYF
d_call: .; clone_size: .; v_call: TRBV7-6; j_call: TRBJ2-7; cdr3_nt: TGTGCCAGCAGCTTTGCCAAAGCCCCCTCCACCTACGAGCAGTACTTC; cdr3_aa: CASSFAKAPSTYEQYF
d_call: .; clone_size: .; v_call: TRBV7-9; j_call: TRBJ2-2; cdr3_nt: TGTGCCAGCAGCCTAAGACAGGTCCTCGACACCGGGGAGCTGTTTTTT; cdr3_aa: CASSLRQVLDTGELFF
d_call: TRBD2; clone_size: .; v_call: TRBV11-2; j_call: TRBJ2-2; cdr3_nt: TGTGCCAGCAGCGGTAGCGCGGGGGTAACCGGGGAGCTGTTTTTT; cdr3_aa: CASSGSAGVTGELFF
d_call: .; clone_size: .; v_call: TRBV27; j_call: TRBJ1-1; cdr3_nt: TGTGCCAGCAGCTACCAGGGTGGGGGAACTGAAGCTTTCTTT; cdr3_aa: CASSYQGGGTEAFF
d_call: .; clone_size: .; v_call: TRBV6-5; j_call: TRBJ2-3; cdr3_nt: TGTGCCAGCAAAGAGACAGATACGCAGTATTTT; cdr3_aa: CASKETDTQYF
d_call: .; clone_size: .; v_call: TRBV19; j_call: TRBJ1-2; cdr3_nt: TGTGCCAGTAGTATTGGTGCAGGGTATAACTATGGCTACACCTTC; cdr3_aa: CASSIGAGYNYGYTF
d_call: .; clone_size: .; v_call: TRBV7-7; j_call: TRBJ1-4; cdr3_nt: TGTGCCAGCAGCGCGACAGGATCCGAAAAACTGTTTTTT; cdr3_aa: CASSATGSEKLFF
d_call: TRBD2; clone_size: .; v_call: TRBV19; j_call: TRBJ2-5; cdr3_nt: TGTGCCAGTAGCCCTTGGGCGGGAGGGCAAGAGACCCAGTACTTC; cdr3_aa: CASSPWAGGQETQYF
d_call: TRBD2; clone_size: few; v_call: TRBV9; j_call: TRBJ2-7; cdr3_nt: TGTGCCAGCAGCGTAGCACTAGCGGGAGTCTACGAGCAGTACTTC; cdr3_aa: CASSVALAGVYEQYF
d_call: TRBD1; clone_size: .; v_call: TRBV6-6; j_call: TRBJ1-1; cdr3_nt: TGTGCCAGCAGTTACGGGCAGGGGGGTACTGAAGCTTTCTTT; cdr3_aa: CASSYGQGGTEAFF
d_call: .; clone_size: .; v_call: TRBV6-1; j_call: TRBJ2-3; cdr3_nt: TGTGCCAGCAGTGAGCAACTCCTGGGCCCAGATACGCAGTATTTT; cdr3_aa: CASSEQLLGPDTQYF
d_call: .; clone_size: .; v_call: TRBV6-5; j_call: TRBJ1-2; cdr3_nt: TGTGCCAGCAGTTACGAAGGGGCCAACTATGGCTACACCTTC; cdr3_aa: CASSYEGANYGYTF
d_call: .; clone_size: .; v_call: TRBV7-9; j_call: TRBJ2-4; cdr3_nt: TGTGCCAGCAGCCTAGGGGGAGGCAAAAACATTCAGTACTTC; cdr3_aa: CASSLGGGKNIQYF
d_call: .; clone_size: .; v_call: TRBV19; j_call: TRBJ2-2; cdr3_nt: TGTGCCAGTCACCCCCAGCGGACGGGCGGGGAGCTGTTTTTT; cdr3_aa: CASHPQRTGGELFF
d_call: .; clone_size: few; v_call: TRBV7-9; j_call: TRBJ2-3; cdr3_nt: TGTGCCAGCAGCTTAGTCTCTAGCACAGATACGCAGTATTTT; cdr3_aa: CASSLVSSTDTQYF
d_call: .; clone_size: .; v_call: TRBV15; j_call: TRBJ2-7; cdr3_nt: TGTGCCACCAGCAGAGTCGTGGGGGCTCCCTACGAGCAGTACTTC; cdr3_aa: CATSRVVGAPYEQYF
d_call: .; clone_size: .; v_call: TRBV9; j_call: TRBJ2-5; cdr3_nt: TGTGCCAGCAGCGTAGCCCCAGGGGCGCGGGGGCAAGAGACCCAGTACTTC; cdr3_aa: CASSVAPGARGQETQYF